The 32 T cell receptor beta chains presented below share a single source sample, sequenced in a study of CD8+CD57+ T cells in acquired aplastic anemia. Patients picked for sequencing had shown CD8+CD57+ cell expansion detected by flow cytometry. The TCR beta profiling, which covered VDJ combination and CDR3 sequence, was carried out using genomic DNA as the template. TCRdb reprocessed the reads via MiXCR and lists one record per CDR3 protein. The sample includes about 98,000 distinct CDR3 sequences, around 62% of them seen just once. The sample taken for sequencing was sorted CD4+, CD8+, or CD8+CD57+ T cells (not recorded which) from PBMCs. These receptors all come from a human donor with aplastic anemia.

At least ten counts were recorded for this clonotype. V usage is TRBV9 and J usage is TRBJ2-1, with 11 positions matching TRBD2. The V and J ends lost 4 bases and 1 base, in that order; junction bases with no gene match: 4. The germline gives CDR1 SGDLS, CDR2 YYNGEE. The CDR3 length is 16 residues. The CDR3, as DNA: TGTGCCAGCAGCCCTAGACTAGCGGGGTCCTACAATGAGCAGTTCTTC. Translation gives CASSPRLAGSYNEQFF.

This clonotype was counted ten times or more. V gene TRBV4-1 combines with J gene TRBJ1-5; tentative D call: TRBD1 (5 bases). The germline V gene encodes CDR1 MGHRA and CDR2 YSYEKL. The V and J ends lost 0 bases and 7 bases respectively, with 13 bases between them. The CDR3 is 15 amino acids. CDR3 DNA: TGCGCCAGCAGCCAAGATCTTTGGGGGAGACAGCCCCAGCATTTT. It translates to CASSQDLWGRQPQHF.

This clonotype has only one observation. The chain links TRBV11-1 to TRBJ2-7; TRBD1 is a possible D gene (5 bases). V was trimmed by 5 bases and J by 5 bases, leaving 22 bases between them. Germline CDR1 SGHAT, CDR2 FQDESV (reference sequence). This CDR3 is built from 16 residues. CDR3 loop: CASSRGYGREVHEQYF. The CDR3 DNA reads as TGTGCCAGCAGCCGTGGGTACGGCAGGGAAGTCCACGAGCAGTACTTC.

The table lists this clonotype with a few counts. The V and J genes are TRBV7-8 and TRBJ2-7; 7 bases match TRBD1. The CDR3 is made up of 13 amino acids. Germline V gives CDR1 SGHVS, CDR2 FQNEAQ. Trimming at V came to 2 bases and at J to 3 bases, leaving 1 base not matched to a gene. The CDR3 protein is CASSLWDSYEQYF. The CDR3 nucleotides are TGTGCCAGCAGCTTATGGGACAGCTACGAGCAGTACTTC.

The chain is built from TRBV2 and TRBJ2-7; no reliable D call. Germline assignment: CDR1 SNHLY and CDR2 FYNNEI. The ends were cut back, 5 bases at V and 5 bases at J, with 13 bases in the middle. CDR3 length: 13 amino acids. CDR3 residues: CASSPGPDDEQYF. The CDR3 DNA is TGTGCCAGCAGTCCCGGTCCGGACGACGAGCAGTACTTC. Together with reference TRBV2 and TRBJ2-7, the CDR3 gives the full variable domain: EPEVTQTPSHQVTQMGQEVILRCVPISNHLYFYWYRQILGQKVEFLVSFYNNEISEKSEIFDDQFSVERPDGSNFTLKIRSTKLEDSAMYFCASSPGPDDEQYFGPGTRLTVT.

CDR3 coding DNA: TGTGCCAGCAGCTGGGACAGGGGCGCGTCCGAGCAGTACTTC. Its protein is CASSWDRGASEQYF. This chain joins TRBV2 and TRBJ2-7; 10 nucleotides line up with TRBD1. The CDR3 totals 14 residues. Trimming removed 6 bases from V and 6 bases from J; junction bases left unmatched: 8. In germline, CDR1 is SNHLY, CDR2 FYNNEI.

The rearrangement links TRBV15 to TRBJ2-5, with D unclear. V was pared by 0 bases and J by 11 bases, with 10 bases between. This CDR3 has 12 amino acids. From germline, CDR1 is LNHNV and CDR2 YYDKDF (reference sequence). CDR3 DNA: TGTGCCACCAGCAGAGATCAAGCAGCTCAGTACTTC. Its protein product is CATSRDQAAQYF.

V usage is TRBV25-1 and J usage is TRBJ1-2, with D perhaps matching TRBD1 (6 bases). This CDR3 spans 15 amino acids. From germline, CDR1 is MGHDK and CDR2 SYGVNS. The V end lost 1 base, the J end lost 8 bases, and 17 bases lay between the germline ends. The CDR3 bases are TGTGCCAGCAGTGAATCCAGGGGCAGTAACGAAGGCTACACCTTC. Amino acid sequence: CASSESRGSNEGYTF.

This clonotype has only a few counts. The V gene is TRBV24-1, the J gene TRBJ2-2, with TRBD1 matching over 9 bases. The CDR3 has 14 amino acids. CDR1 is KGHDR and CDR2 is SFDVKD in the germline V gene. With 7 bases clipped from V and 3 bases from J, the junction kept 2 bases outside the gene matches. CDR3 region: CATRDRGDTGELFF. Here the CDR3 DNA reads TGTGCCACCAGAGACAGGGGGGACACCGGGGAGCTGTTTTTT.

A few counts support this clonotype. The chain joins TRBV29-1 to TRBJ2-5, with 8 bases lining up with TRBD1. The J call may be wrong; the DNA end is better matched by TRBJ2-7. This CDR3 contains 12 residues. Germline V gene data show CDR1 as SQVTM and CDR2 as ANQGSEA. The CDR3 region is CSVETGGYEQYF. CDR3 DNA sequence: TGCAGCGTTGAAACAGGGGGGTACGAGCAGTACTTC.

This chain uses TRBV20-1 with TRBJ2-7; D perhaps matches TRBD2 (6 bases). The V and J ends lost 3 bases and 2 bases respectively, with 8 bases between them. The V gene's germline CDR1 is DFQATT and CDR2 SNEGSKA (reference sequence). This CDR3 has 12 residues. The CDR3 here is CSASGGTYEQYF. The DNA of the CDR3 is TGCAGTGCTAGCGGGGGAACCTACGAGCAGTACTTC.

CDR3 region: CASSTSRDRDTQYF. CDR3 in DNA: TGTGCCAGCAGCACAAGCAGGGATAGAGATACGCAGTATTTT. The chain links TRBV2 to TRBJ2-3; D perhaps matches TRBD1 (5 bases). CDR1 is SNHLY and CDR2 is FYNNEI in the germline V gene. This CDR3 is 14 amino acids long. V shed 6 bases and J shed 5 bases, with 15 bases lying between them.

The J gene is TRBJ2-1, the V gene TRBV20-1; TRBD1 is a possible D gene (5 bases). Looked up from germline, CDR1 is DFQATT and CDR2 is SNEGSKA (reference sequence). Trimming cost V 3 bases and J 6 bases, with 12 bases left between them. The CDR3 spans 13 residues. The CDR3 region has the DNA TGCAGTGCTAGGGGCCAGGGTATCAATGAGCAGTTCTTC. Protein sequence: CSARGQGINEQFF.

This clonotype was detected only a few times. The rearrangement links TRBV15 to TRBJ1-1; D call uncertain. The V end lost 0 bases, the J end lost 0 bases, and 8 bases lay between the germline ends. The length of the CDR3 is 15 residues. Per germline, CDR1 LNHNV and CDR2 YYDKDF (reference sequence). The CDR3, as DNA: TGTGCCACCAGCAGAGATGTACGGCTGAACACTGAAGCTTTCTTT. Amino acid sequence: CATSRDVRLNTEAFF.

The chain has TRBV20-1 and TRBJ2-5, with D possibly being TRBD2 (5 bases). Looked up from germline, CDR1 is DFQATT and CDR2 is SNEGSKA (reference sequence). V lost 0 bases, J lost 0 bases, and 8 bases lay in between. The CDR3 extends over 14 amino acids. CDR3 sequence: CSARDGGYQETQYF. CDR3 bases: TGCAGTGCTAGAGATGGCGGGTACCAAGAGACCCAGTACTTC.

V is TRBV19 and J is TRBJ1-1, with D maybe TRBD1 (5 bases). Trimming removed 7 bases from V and 5 bases from J, with 14 bases in between. CDR1 and CDR2 from the germline V gene are LNHDA and SQIVND (reference sequence). The CDR3 is 13 residues long. The DNA of the CDR3 is TGTGCCAGTATGTCCCGCAGGGCAACTGAAGCTTTCTTT. This sequence encodes CASMSRRATEAFF.

This chain joins TRBV5-1 and TRBJ1-1, with unresolved D. The CDR3 spans 15 residues. Trimming left V 4 bases short and J 4 bases short, with 17 bases between. CDR1 and CDR2 (germline): SGHRS, YFSETQ. In nucleotides, the CDR3 is TGCGCCAGCAGCCCTGGGCGGCTTGTAGGCACTGAAGCTTTCTTT. Translated, it gives CASSPGRLVGTEAFF.

In DNA, the CDR3 is TGCAGTGCTCCAAGACAGGGTCTCAATGAGCAGTTCTTC. Its protein is CSAPRQGLNEQFF. V usage is TRBV20-1 and J usage is TRBJ2-1, with 7 bases identical to TRBD1. Germline CDR1 reads DFQATT; CDR2 reads SNEGSKA (reference sequence). Unmatched junction bases numbered 7, after V lost 5 bases and J lost 6 bases. The CDR3 covers 13 residues.

The chain combines TRBV19 with TRBJ1-2, with 8 bases aligning to TRBD1. CDR1 and CDR2 from the germline V gene are LNHDA and SQIVND (reference sequence). J lost 4 bases, V lost 9 bases, and 7 bases had no gene match. The CDR3 consists of 13 residues. The CDR3 loop is CASLWTGTYGYTF. CDR3 in DNA: TGTGCCAGCCTATGGACAGGGACCTATGGCTACACCTTC. Combining the CDR3 with reference TRBV19 and TRBJ1-2 gives the whole variable domain DGGITQSPKYLFRKEGQNVTLSCEQNLNHDAMYWYRQDPGQGLRLIYYSQIVNDFQKGDIAEGYSVSREKKESFPLTVTSAQKNPTAFYLCASLWTGTYGYTFGSGTRLTVV.

This clonotype was detected once. V usage is TRBV19 and J usage is TRBJ1-2, with 8 bases aligning to TRBD1. CDR1 and CDR2 from the germline V gene are LNHDA and SQIVND (reference sequence). The CDR3 totals 13 residues. The V segment lost 7 bases and the J segment 5 bases; nucleotides outside the gene matches: 6. The CDR3 protein is CASTRTGTYGYTF. The CDR3 nucleotides are TGTGCCAGTACCCGGACAGGGACGTATGGCTACACCTTC.

This clonotype has more than one count but fewer than ten. The rearrangement uses TRBV29-1 and TRBJ2-7; 7 positions agree with TRBD1. Unmatched junction bases numbered 6, after V lost 4 bases and J lost 6 bases. CDR1 is SQVTM and CDR2 is ANQGSEA in the germline V gene. This CDR3 region has 12 residues. The CDR3, as DNA: TGCAGCGTTGTAGGGACAGTAGGCGAGCAGTACTTC. Residues: CSVVGTVGEQYF.

V and J are TRBV29-1 and TRBJ2-7, with D unclear. This CDR3 contains 11 residues. CDR1 and CDR2 (germline): SQVTM, ANQGSEA. Trimming removed 6 bases from V and 6 bases from J, with 12 bases in between. CDR3 nucleotides: TGCAGCGTCGGGTCGAGTGGCGAGCAGTACTTC. Its protein product is CSVGSSGEQYF.

Many counts were recorded for this clonotype. The DNA of the CDR3 is TGTGCCAGCAGCCCAGGGACAGGGGGCCGAGAGACCCAGTACTTC. This encodes CASSPGTGGRETQYF. The V call is TRBV5-4, the J call TRBJ2-5, with 12 bases lining up with TRBD1. J lost 4 bases, V lost 4 bases, and 5 bases had no gene match. CDR3 length equals 15 residues. Germline CDR1 SGHNT, CDR2 YYREEE (reference sequence).

The rearrangement uses TRBV5-1 and TRBJ2-2; a weak D match, TRBD2 (6 bases). The CDR3 is 16 residues long. Trimming stripped 4 bases from V and 3 bases from J, with 16 bases between. The V gene's germline CDR1 is SGHRS and CDR2 YFSETQ. CDR3: CASSSGAREDTGELFF. Here the CDR3 DNA reads TGCGCCAGCAGCAGTGGGGCAAGGGAGGACACCGGGGAGCTGTTTTTT.

The chain has TRBV7-2 and TRBJ1-6; D call uncertain. Trimming shortened V by 1 base and J by 7 bases, and 5 bases separated the two germline ends. The CDR3 runs to 13 residues. Germline V gives CDR1 SGHTA, CDR2 FQGNSA. The CDR3 loop reads CASSLVGNSPLHF. CDR3 bases: TGTGCCAGCAGCTTAGTTGGGAATTCACCCCTCCACTTT.

This chain connects TRBV2 to TRBJ1-1, with D possibly TRBD1 on 5 matching bases. V shed 1 base and J shed 5 bases, with 11 bases lying between them. In germline, CDR1 is SNHLY, CDR2 FYNNEI. The CDR3 runs to 14 residues. The CDR3 region is CASSEVGRATEAFF. The CDR3 DNA follows: TGTGCCAGCAGTGAAGTCGGCAGGGCGACTGAAGCTTTCTTT.

The chain has TRBV19 and TRBJ1-1; 11 bases are shared with TRBD1. After removal of 11 bases from V and 10 bases from J, the junction contained 6 bases not matched to a gene. Germline values: CDR1 LNHDA, CDR2 SQIVND (reference sequence). The CDR3 runs to 11 residues. The CDR3 protein is CASRTGGLAFF. CDR3 DNA sequence: TGTGCCTCGCGGACAGGGGGCTTAGCTTTCTTT. Filled out from reference TRBV19 and TRBJ1-1, the complete variable domain reads DGGITQSPKYLFRKEGQNVTLSCEQNLNHDAMYWYRQDPGQGLRLIYYSQIVNDFQKGDIAEGYSVSREKKESFPLTVTSAQKNPTAFYLCASRTGGLAFFGQGTRLTVV.

The CDR3 spells CSARDLQGAQSPLHF. The DNA for the CDR3 is TGCAGTGCTAGAGACTTACAGGGGGCTCAATCACCCCTCCACTTT. This chain uses TRBV20-1 with TRBJ1-6; TRBD1 matches at 9 bases. Germline-derived CDR1 and CDR2 are DFQATT and SNEGSKA (reference sequence). Trimming cost V 0 bases and J 10 bases; bases outside gene matches: 7. The CDR3 is made up of 15 amino acids.

The chain recombines TRBV19 with TRBJ1-6, with D perhaps TRBD1 (5 bases). This CDR3 comprises 14 residues. Germline CDR1 LNHDA, CDR2 SQIVND (reference sequence). V was trimmed by 5 bases and J by 8 bases, leaving 13 bases between them. CDR3 residues: CASSWEAGDSPLHF. CDR3 bases: TGTGCCAGTAGTTGGGAGGCGGGGGATTCACCCCTCCACTTT. The complete variable domain, with remaining parts taken from reference TRBV19 and TRBJ1-6, reads DGGITQSPKYLFRKEGQNVTLSCEQNLNHDAMYWYRQDPGQGLRLIYYSQIVNDFQKGDIAEGYSVSREKKESFPLTVTSAQKNPTAFYLCASSWEAGDSPLHFGNGTRLTVT.

CDR3 loop: CASSFSNYGYTF. The CDR3, as DNA: TGTGCCAGTAGTTTCAGCAACTATGGCTACACCTTC. This rearrangement joins TRBV19 to TRBJ1-2; D remains unclear. Germline V gives CDR1 LNHDA, CDR2 SQIVND (reference sequence). This CDR3 is 12 amino acids long. The V and J ends lost 5 bases and 2 bases respectively, with 6 bases between them. The full variable domain, in which reference TRBV19 and TRBJ1-2 provide the parts outside the CDR3, is DGGITQSPKYLFRKEGQNVTLSCEQNLNHDAMYWYRQDPGQGLRLIYYSQIVNDFQKGDIAEGYSVSREKKESFPLTVTSAQKNPTAFYLCASSFSNYGYTFGSGTRLTVV.

This clonotype has only one observation. The rearrangement links TRBV7-9 to TRBJ1-4; TRBD1 is a possible D gene (6 bases). Trimming stripped 5 bases from V and 7 bases from J, with 17 bases between. CDR1 is SEHNR, CDR2 FQNEAQ, per germline (reference sequence). This CDR3 comprises 15 residues. The CDR3 sequence is CASSLQGRAVEKLFF. For the CDR3, the DNA is TGTGCCAGCAGCCTACAGGGTAGGGCGGTTGAAAAACTGTTTTTT.

The chain uses TRBV20-1 and TRBJ1-2; TRBD1 is a possible D gene (6 bases). V lost 5 bases and J 2 bases, leaving 15 bases between the germline ends. The germline V gene encodes CDR1 DFQATT and CDR2 SNEGSKA (reference sequence). The CDR3 is 14 residues long. The CDR3, as DNA: TGCAGTGCTTATCGCGTAGGGGGGAACTATGGCTACACCTTC. It encodes CSAYRVGGNYGYTF.